Below are 14 T cell receptor beta chains sequenced from a single sample in a study of T cell responses to AZD1222 COVID-19 vaccine. Sequencing used immunoSEQ multiplex PCR; TCRdb keeps in-frame clones, though not all of them. The sample lists 150,000 or so clones; approximately 90% were seen once. Sequenced material: peripheral blood, taken on day 0 of AZD1222 vaccination. Receptors were obtained from an adult in good health.

This rearrangement joins TRBV4-3 to TRBJ1-6; D perhaps matches TRBD1 (6 bases). Looked up from germline, CDR1 is LGHNA and CDR2 is YSLEER. Deletions cut 3 bases from V and 8 bases from J, with 14 bases between. This CDR3 has 15 residues. The CDR3 DNA follows: TGCGCCAGCAGCCAGGGCTGGGGGGGCGATTCACCCCTCCACTTT. Protein sequence: CASSQGWGGDSPLHF.

Written as DNA, the CDR3 is TGTGCCAGCAGCGTACAAGAGAGGGACACCGGGGAGCTGTTTTTT. The encoded protein is CASSVQERDTGELFF. This chain connects TRBV9 to TRBJ2-2; D is possibly TRBD2 (5 bases). The CDR3 sequence is 15 residues long. Per germline, CDR1 SGDLS and CDR2 YYNGEE. V lost 1 base and J lost 3, with 10 bases in between.

This chain joins TRBV28 and TRBJ2-1; D possibly uses TRBD1 or TRBD2 (6 bases each). CDR1 and CDR2 from the germline V gene are MDHEN and SYDVKM. The CDR3 contains 13 residues. V was pared by 4 bases and J by 9 bases, with 13 bases between. The CDR3 reads CASSSPGAAEQFF. CDR3 DNA sequence: TGTGCCAGCAGTTCCCCGGGGGCGGCTGAGCAGTTCTTC.

The V gene is TRBV11-3, the J gene TRBJ2-7; TRBD1 matches at 8 bases. Germline V gene sequence: CDR1 SGHNT, CDR2 YENEEA. The CDR3 has 14 residues. Trimming at V came to 5 bases and at J to 3 bases, leaving 6 bases not matched to a gene. CDR3 DNA sequence: TGTGCCAGCAGCACCCGGACAGGGAACTACGAGCAGTACTTC. It specifies CASSTRTGNYEQYF.

CDR3 bases: TGTGCCAGCAGCGTAGGCTCGAATTACAATGAGCAGTTCTTC. Residues: CASSVGSNYNEQFF. The V gene is TRBV9, the J gene TRBJ2-1; D is ambiguous. The CDR3 length is 14 residues. Germline values: CDR1 SGDLS, CDR2 YYNGEE. V shed 0 bases and J shed 4 bases, with 8 bases lying between them. The variable domain in full, with the rest retrieved from reference TRBV9 and TRBJ2-1, is DSGVTQTPKHLITATGQRVTLRCSPRSGDLSVYWYQQSLDQGLQFLIQYYNGEERAKGNILERFSAQQFPDLHSELNLSSLELGDSALYFCASSVGSNYNEQFFGPGTRLTVL.

The chain has TRBV19 and TRBJ1-2; maybe TRBD1 (5 bases). V lost 1 base and J lost 9, with 12 bases in between. This CDR3 comprises 13 residues. Germline values: CDR1 LNHDA, CDR2 SQIVND (reference sequence). The CDR3 nucleotides read TGTGCCAGTAGTATAGTTCCAGAGGGGAGCTACACCTTC. Translated: CASSIVPEGSYTF.

This sequence joins TRBV5-1 and TRBJ1-6; 9 bases agree with TRBD1. V was pared by 4 bases and J by 6 bases, with 11 bases of the junction left unmatched. The CDR3 has 17 residues. The germline gives CDR1 SGHRS, CDR2 YFSETQ. The CDR3, as DNA: TGCGCCAGCAGCGGAGGGACAGGGTCATTCTCTAATTCACCCCTCCACTTT. It translates to CASSGGTGSFSNSPLHF.

CDR3 residues: CASSLFGTGAEAFF. The DNA of the CDR3 is TGTGCCAGCAGCTTGTTTGGGACAGGGGCTGAAGCTTTCTTT. This rearrangement joins TRBV5-5 to TRBJ1-1; 10 bases align to TRBD1. Trimming took 1 base from V and 6 from J; bases not matched to a gene: 3. CDR1 is SGHKS and CDR2 is YYEKEE in the germline V gene (reference sequence). The CDR3 is 14 amino acids.

This chain links TRBV6-1 with TRBJ1-5; no clear D gene. V shed 1 base and J shed 6 bases, with 19 bases lying between them. The CDR3 has 17 amino acids. CDR1 and CDR2 from the germline V gene are MNHNS and SASEGT. The CDR3 reads CASSEGTKSYFRQPQHF. CDR3 DNA sequence: TGTGCCAGCAGTGAAGGGACGAAGAGCTATTTCCGTCAGCCCCAGCATTTT.

The CDR3 protein is CASSLLDLAGGEQFF. The CDR3 nucleotides are TGTGCCAGCAGTTTGCTCGACTTAGCTGGCGGTGAGCAGTTCTTC. The genes are TRBV28 and TRBJ2-1, with D unresolved. The germline gives CDR1 MDHEN, CDR2 SYDVKM. Trimming removed 3 bases from V and 9 bases from J, with 18 bases in between. CDR3 length: 15 amino acids.

The chain carries TRBV28 and TRBJ2-2; no definite D call. The germline V and J ends were trimmed by 3 bases and 1 base, with 9 bases remaining between them. From germline, CDR1 is MDHEN and CDR2 SYDVKM. The CDR3 has 15 residues. This chain's CDR3 is CASSFRRVNTGELFF. The CDR3 DNA sequence: TGTGCCAGCAGTTTCCGTCGGGTGAACACCGGGGAGCTGTTTTTT.

The V call is TRBV11-1, the J call TRBJ2-3, with 10 bases matching TRBD1. Unmatched junction bases numbered 8, after V lost 4 bases and J lost 4 bases. CDR3 size: 16 residues. Looked up from germline, CDR1 is SGHAT and CDR2 is FQDESV (reference sequence). The CDR3: CASSSRRDRGADTQYF. The CDR3 nucleotides are TGTGCCAGCAGCTCCCGCCGGGACAGGGGCGCAGATACGCAGTATTTT.

This clone was counted a single time. The rearrangement uses TRBV15 and TRBJ1-5; D remains unclear. Germline assignment: CDR1 LNHNV and CDR2 YYDKDF (reference sequence). The CDR3 sequence is 15 residues long. V was trimmed by 3 bases and J by 6 bases, leaving 15 bases between them. CDR3 sequence (DNA): TGTGCCACCAGCAGTCGACGTGGTACGAGTCAGCCCCAGCATTTT. This codes for CATSSRRGTSQPQHF. Together with reference TRBV15 and TRBJ1-5, the CDR3 gives the full variable domain: DAMVIQNPRYQVTQFGKPVTLSCSQTLNHNVMYWYQQKSSQAPKLLFHYYDKDFNNEADTPDNFQSRRPNTSFCFLDIRSPGLGDTAMYLCATSSRRGTSQPQHFGDGTRLSIL.

The V call is TRBV6-5, the J call TRBJ1-3; 7 bases are a match to TRBD1. Germline V gives CDR1 MNHEY, CDR2 SVGAGI. Trimming at V came to 6 bases and at J to 0 bases, leaving 5 bases not matched to a gene. The CDR3 runs to 15 residues. The CDR3 is CASSRDRHSGNTIYF. The CDR3 nucleotides read TGTGCCAGCAGCCGGGACAGACACTCTGGAAACACCATATATTTT.